These T cell receptor beta chains were read from a single sample in a study of cytomegalovirus exposure and HLA in healthy donors. Produced via immunoSEQ multiplex PCR; TCRdb's table is partial and in-frame only. This sample has around 300,000 clones, with about 90% found just once. The sample taken for sequencing was PBMCs. The receptors derive from a woman aged 25 to 39 in good health and CMV-seropositive. CDR3s include the opening cysteine and the closing phenylalanine or tryptophan. The D gene is left open where the match is weak. Rows may omit the clone size; those that give it use once, few, many or a size class.

d_call | clone_size | j_call | v_call | cdr3_aa | cdr3_nt
TRBD1 | NA | TRBJ2-1 | TRBV19 | CASSGDRGDNEQFF | TGTGCCAGTAGCGGGGACAGGGGGGACAATGAGCAGTTCTTC
NA | NA | TRBJ1-2 | TRBV6-5 | CASSKQQGNGYTF | TGTGCCAGCAGTAAACAACAGGGAAATGGCTACACCTTC
NA | NA | TRBJ1-2 | TRBV6-1 | CASSSRAATNGYTF | TGTGCCAGCAGTTCACGGGCAGCTACAAATGGCTACACCTTC
NA | NA | TRBJ2-2 | TRBV29-1 | CSVEGSGSSTGELFF | TGCAGCGTTGAGGGGAGTGGGAGCAGCACCGGGGAGCTGTTTTTT
NA | NA | TRBJ1-5 | TRBV27 | CASSFRGNQPQHF | TGTGCCAGCAGTTTTCGGGGGAATCAGCCCCAGCATTTT
NA | NA | TRBJ1-1 | TRBV28 | CASSFRNVNTEAFF | TGTGCCAGCAGTTTCAGGAACGTGAACACTGAAGCTTTCTTT
NA | few | TRBJ2-2 | TRBV6-1 | CASSEKVAGELFF | TGTGCCAGCAGTGAAAAGGTGGCCGGGGAGCTGTTTTTT
NA | NA | TRBJ1-5 | TRBV30 | CAWSGKLDQPQHF | TGTGCCTGGAGTGGAAAATTGGATCAGCCCCAGCATTTT
NA | NA | TRBJ2-3 | TRBV2 | CASTVGDRRADTQYF | TGTGCCAGCACAGTAGGGGACCGGAGGGCAGATACGCAGTATTTT
TRBD2 | NA | TRBJ2-1 | TRBV29-1 | CSVEDGVAGGVINEQFF | TGCAGCGTTGAAGATGGGGTGGCGGGAGGGGTGATAAATGAGCAGTTCTTC
TRBD2 | NA | TRBJ2-3 | TRBV15 | CATSRLAGQGTDTQYF | TGTGCCACCAGCAGACTAGCGGGGCAAGGCACAGATACGCAGTATTTT
TRBD1 | NA | TRBJ2-7 | TRBV28 | CASSFYNLGQGEQYF | TGTGCCAGCAGTTTTTATAATCTCGGACAGGGCGAGCAGTACTTC
NA | NA | TRBJ2-1 | TRBV5-4 | CASSIGFTPYNEQFF | TGTGCCAGCAGTATTGGATTCACCCCTTACAATGAGCAGTTCTTC
TRBD1 | NA | TRBJ2-2 | TRBV30 | CAWSVGTGMPGELFF | TGTGCCTGGAGTGTTGGGACAGGGATGCCCGGGGAGCTGTTTTTT
NA | NA | TRBJ2-7 | TRBV29-1 | CSGRLDPSYEQYF | TGCAGCGGCCGACTAGACCCCTCCTACGAGCAGTACTTC
NA | NA | TRBJ2-7 | TRBV6-1 | CASTRRDEQYF | TGTGCCAGCACACGAAGGGACGAGCAGTACTTC
NA | once | TRBJ2-6 | TRBV9 | CASSVGGANVLTF | TGTGCCAGCAGCGTAGGTGGGGCCAACGTCCTGACTTTC
NA | NA | TRBJ2-7 | TRBV25-1 | CASSETLGLPYEQYF | TGTGCCAGCAGTGAGACCTTAGGACTGCCCTACGAGCAGTACTTC
TRBD2 | NA | TRBJ2-7 | TRBV28 | CASGTTRYEQYF | TGTGCCAGTGGGACTACAAGATACGAGCAGTACTTC
TRBD2 | NA | TRBJ2-7 | TRBV5-4 | CASSYGTSGAYEQYF | TGTGCCAGCAGCTACGGGACTAGCGGGGCCTACGAGCAGTACTTC
NA | once | TRBJ2-5 | TRBV7-2 | CASSLVWGYQETQYF | TGTGCCAGCAGCTTAGTATGGGGATACCAAGAGACCCAGTACTTC
TRBD2 | NA | TRBJ2-7 | TRBV7-2 | CASSHSGGSSYEQYF | TGTGCCAGCAGCCATAGCGGGGGAAGCTCCTACGAGCAGTACTTC
NA | once | TRBJ2-5 | TRBV11-2 | CASSSPSSGHQETQYF | TGTGCCAGCAGCTCCCCCTCAAGCGGGCACCAAGAGACCCAGTACTTC
TRBD1 | NA | TRBJ1-4 | TRBV5-1 | CASSLSAGTGLGEKLFF | TGCGCCAGCAGCTTGTCCGCCGGGACAGGTTTGGGTGAAAAACTGTTTTTT
NA | NA | TRBJ2-5 | TRBV28 | CASSLVGGLRETQYF | TGTGCCAGCAGTTTGGTGGGGGGGCTGCGAGAGACCCAGTACTTC
NA | few | TRBJ1-5 | TRBV7-9 | CASSLLGWDQPQHF | TGTGCCAGCAGCTTACTGGGGTGGGATCAGCCCCAGCATTTT